The present T cell receptor beta chain was sequenced within a study of blood T cell repertoires in COVID-19. Study as a whole: T cells, B-cell-depleted T cells, or PBMCs provided the cDNA or gDNA that served as material.

Study processing details: It was from reference gene primer amplification that nucleated cell counts were estimated. The method was immunoSEQ multiplex PCR; TCRdb's version includes in-frame clones alone and lacks a portion of them. Clonal size and the V and J genes are those of that table, whereas D and trimming came from the DNA. The data hold around 130,000 clones, with 70% to 85% observed a single time. Germline-derived CDR1 and CDR2 are KGHSH and LQKENI. The CDR3 sequence is 17 residues long. J was trimmed by 6 bases and V by 0 bases; bases with no gene match: 9. V and J are TRBV18 and TRBJ2-1, with 9 bases identical to TRBD2. The material sequenced was peripheral blood. The TCR originated in a woman between 45 and 60 years old with acute or convalescent COVID-19. The CDR3 DNA reads as TGTGCCAGCTCACCACCGAGTGGGACTAGCTGGATCAATGAGCAGTTCTTC. Its protein product is CASSPPSGTSWINEQFF.